The 14 T cell receptor beta chains below were found in one sample sequenced in a study of T cells after yellow fever vaccination. TCRdb redid the calling of the 5' RACE reads with MiXCR, one entry per CDR3 protein. The sample has some 600,000 distinct CDR3 sequences; less than 20% are singletons. The sequences come from PBMCs, collected about 5 days after the first yellow fever vaccination. These receptors originate from a man in his late teens or twenties who received the YFV17D yellow fever vaccine.

The chain recombines TRBV6-5 with TRBJ1-4; TRBD1 agrees at 7 bases. J was trimmed by 8 bases and V by 2 bases; bases with no gene match: 5. CDR1 MNHEY and CDR2 SVGAGI come from the germline V gene. There are 14 residues in the CDR3. CDR3 loop: CASSYQGVREKLFF. The CDR3 bases are TGTGCCAGCAGTTACCAGGGGGTTCGAGAAAAACTGTTTTTT.

This clonotype was found a few times. In nucleotides, the CDR3 is TGCGCCAGCAGCCCGGGGACACCCCCGTCAGATACGCAGTATTTT. Translating it yields CASSPGTPPSDTQYF. This sequence joins TRBV5-1 and TRBJ2-3; perhaps TRBD1 as D (6 bases). The CDR3 extends over 15 amino acids. The V and J ends lost 4 bases and 4 bases respectively, with 16 bases between them. Per the germline V gene, CDR1 is SGHRS and CDR2 is YFSETQ.

The chain recombines TRBV6-1 with TRBJ2-7; 8 bases are a match to TRBD1. The germline V gene encodes CDR1 MNHNS and CDR2 SASEGT. The CDR3 contains 17 residues. Unmatched junction bases numbered 13, after V lost 6 bases and J lost 0 bases. CDR3 sequence (DNA): TGTGCCAGCAGACCCCTGCCGGGGACAGGACCCTCCTACGAGCAGTACGTC. It codes for CASRPLPGTGPSYEQYV.

This clonotype has only a few counts. The CDR3 loop is CASSVGLAGVSYEQYF. CDR3 coding DNA: TGTGCCAGCAGCGTAGGGCTAGCGGGGGTCTCCTACGAGCAGTACTTC. This chain uses TRBV9 with TRBJ2-7, with TRBD2 matching 10 bases. Germline V gene data show CDR1 as SGDLS and CDR2 as YYNGEE. Losses at the gene ends were 0 bases for V and 0 bases for J; bases not matched to a gene: 3. The CDR3 consists of 16 residues.

V and J are TRBV20-1 and TRBJ2-2; 9 bases fit TRBD2. V dropped 2 bases and J dropped 3; count of bases not matched to a gene: 10. This CDR3 comprises 17 residues. Germline CDR1 is DFQATT and CDR2 is SNEGSKA (reference sequence). DNA of the CDR3: TGCAGTGCTAGATCCCCCTGGGGCGGGGGGGACACCGGGGAGCTGTTTTTT. Its protein is CSARSPWGGGDTGELFF.

The rearrangement joins TRBV5-1 to TRBJ2-3, with 12 bases fitting TRBD2. J was trimmed by 6 bases and V by 2 bases; bases with no gene match: 7. From germline, CDR1 is SGHRS and CDR2 YFSETQ. This CDR3 spans 16 amino acids. The CDR3 protein is CASSLRLAGVSDTQYF. In DNA, the CDR3 is TGCGCCAGCAGCTTAAGACTAGCGGGGGTATCGGATACGCAGTATTTT. The variable domain in full, completed from reference TRBV5-1 and TRBJ2-3, reads KAGVTQTPRYLIKTRGQQVTLSCSPISGHRSVSWYQQTPGQGLQFLFEYFSETQRNKGNFPGRFSGRQFSNSRSEMNVSTLELGDSALYLCASSLRLAGVSDTQYFGPGTRLTVL.

The sample holds a few counts of this clonotype. The chain carries TRBV7-2 and TRBJ2-7; the D is unclear. The CDR3 extends over 13 amino acids. The germline gives CDR1 SGHTA, CDR2 FQGNSA. V was clipped by 5 bases and J by 4 bases, with 12 bases between them. The CDR3 here is CASSPSVLYEQYF. The CDR3 DNA reads TGTGCCAGCAGCCCTTCGGTTTTGTACGAGCAGTACTTC.

The V gene is TRBV7-9, the J gene TRBJ2-2, with D unclear. The V gene lost 1 base and the J gene lost 1 base, with 4 bases spanning the gap. The CDR3 has 14 amino acids. Germline V gives CDR1 SEHNR, CDR2 FQNEAQ (reference sequence). Here the CDR3 reads CASSLEWNTGELFF. CDR3 nucleotide sequence: TGTGCCAGCAGCTTAGAGTGGAACACCGGGGAGCTGTTTTTT. Full variable domain (remainder filled in from reference TRBV7-9 and TRBJ2-2): DTGVSQNPRHKITKRGQNVTFRCDPISEHNRLYWYRQTLGQGPEFLTYFQNEAQLEKSRLLSDRFSAERPKGSFSTLEIQRTEQGDSAMYLCASSLEWNTGELFFGEGSRLTVL.

The rearrangement uses TRBV20-1 and TRBJ2-1; 7 bases map to TRBD2. Germline V gives CDR1 DFQATT, CDR2 SNEGSKA (reference sequence). The junction had 5 bases not matched to a gene; V was cut back by 0 bases and J by 0 bases. The CDR3 runs 16 residues. CDR3 DNA: TGCAGTGCTAGAGATCCGGGGGGAAGCTCCTACAATGAGCAGTTCTTC. Protein product: CSARDPGGSSYNEQFF.

Many counts were recorded for this clonotype. J is TRBJ2-2 and V is TRBV7-8; the D gene is possibly TRBD1 (6 bases). The length of the CDR3 is 14 residues. Germline V gene lookup returns CDR1 SGHVS and CDR2 FQNEAQ. Trimming stripped 7 bases from V and 4 bases from J, with 13 bases between. The CDR3 protein is CASKRRGSTGELFF. As DNA, the CDR3 is TGTGCCAGCAAGAGAAGGGGGAGCACCGGGGAGCTGTTTTTT.

This clonotype has just a few counts. The chain is built from TRBV20-1 and TRBJ2-1; unclear D gene. V gave up 3 bases and J gave up 0 bases, with 15 bases separating them. Germline V gene sequence: CDR1 DFQATT, CDR2 SNEGSKA (reference sequence). This CDR3 has 16 residues. CDR3 DNA: TGCAGTGCTAGTGACATTCAGTGGGACTCCTACAATGAGCAGTTCTTC. Translated, it gives CSASDIQWDSYNEQFF.

This clonotype was seen repeatedly, ten times or more. The rearrangement links TRBV5-1 to TRBJ2-1; D is uncertain. V was clipped by 1 base and J by 2 bases, with 10 bases between them. This CDR3 spans 15 amino acids. CDR1 is SGHRS, CDR2 YFSETQ, per germline. This CDR3 is CASSLNPGPYNEQFF. CDR3 nucleotide sequence: TGCGCCAGCAGCTTGAACCCTGGGCCCTACAATGAGCAGTTCTTC.

In this sample, this clonotype turned up a few times. The chain is built from TRBV7-2 and TRBJ2-2; the D is unclear. Per the germline V gene, CDR1 is SGHTA and CDR2 is FQGNSA. V lost 2 bases and J lost 5, with 18 bases in between. The CDR3 is made up of 17 amino acids. The CDR3 sequence is CASSLKASFQTTGELFF. The CDR3, as DNA: TGTGCCAGCAGCTTAAAAGCGTCCTTCCAAACTACCGGGGAGCTGTTTTTT.

V and J are TRBV23-1 and TRBJ2-3; no clear D. TRBV23-1 counts as an open reading frame of uncertain function. The V gene lost 1 base and the J gene lost 2 bases, with 10 bases spanning the gap. The CDR3 has 15 amino acids. The CDR3 spells CASSQCPGFTDTQYF. The CDR3 bases are TGCGCCAGCAGTCAATGTCCTGGGTTCACAGATACGCAGTATTTT.